Listed below are T cell receptor beta chains from one sample, sequenced in a study of cytotoxic CD8 clonotypes in ibrutinib-treated CLL. Produced via immunoSEQ multiplex PCR; TCRdb's table is partial and in-frame only. Of about 140,000 clones in the sample, 80% to 95% were seen once. Sample: PBMCs, taken after 12 months of ibrutinib treatment. The source is a human donor with chronic lymphocytic leukemia. The CDR3 runs from the conserved cysteine through the conserved F or W. D genes are given only for firm matches. The size of a clone is reported for some rows only, either as once, few or many, or as a class for expanded clones.

cdr3_nt cdr3_aa j_call clone_size v_call d_call
TGTGCCAGTTCGACAGGGACTGGGGCCAACGTCCTGACTTTC CASSTGTGANVLTF TRBJ2-6 NA TRBV27 TRBD1
TGTGCCAGCAGTTCCCGGGACCCGAGCAGTGAAAAACTGTTTTTT CASSSRDPSSEKLFF TRBJ1-4 NA TRBV6-5 NA
TGTGCCAGCAGCAAAGGGGGTAGCGGGAGAGACGAGCAGTACTTC CASSKGGSGRDEQYF TRBJ2-7 NA TRBV21-1 NA
TGTGCCAGTAAGGACGATACTAGCACAGATACGCAGTATTTT CASKDDTSTDTQYF TRBJ2-3 NA TRBV19 NA
TGCGCCAGCAGCTTATCGGGACAGAACACTGAAGCTTTCTTT CASSLSGQNTEAFF TRBJ1-1 NA TRBV5-1 NA
TGTGCCAGCAGCACTAGCTACGAGCAGTACTTC CASSTSYEQYF TRBJ2-7 NA TRBV28 NA
TGTGCCAGCAGTCCGGGGGGTACGTCCAAAAACATTCAGTACTTC CASSPGGTSKNIQYF TRBJ2-4 NA TRBV11-2 TRBD2
TGTGCCACATCACAGGGTAGGAGCACTGAAGCTTTCTTT CATSQGRSTEAFF TRBJ1-1 NA TRBV6-5 NA
TGTGCCAGCAGTTTTCGAGGGCGAGAGCAGTACTTC CASSFRGREQYF TRBJ2-7 NA TRBV28 NA
TGTGCCAGCAGCCCCAATGGCGGGACGGGGGAAGGCTACACCTTC CASSPNGGTGEGYTF TRBJ1-2 NA TRBV14 NA
TGTGCCAGCAGTCCCGGGACTAGCGGCGCCCCCGGCTTGATAGCAGATACGCAGTATTTT CASSPGTSGAPGLIADTQYF TRBJ2-3 NA TRBV28 TRBD2
TGTGCCAGTAGTATCCTGGTGGACGGGGAGCTGTTTTTT CASSILVDGELFF TRBJ2-2 NA TRBV19 NA
TGTGCTAGTGGTTTGGGTCCCCCCGGGGGGAACACTGAAGCTTTCTTT CASGLGPPGGNTEAFF TRBJ1-1 NA TRBV12-5 NA
TGTGCCAGCAGCTTCCCAGGGGCTGAAGCTTTCTTT CASSFPGAEAFF TRBJ1-1 NA TRBV11-1 NA
TGTGCCATCAGTGAGAAAGGGGGGAACACTGAAGCTTTCTTT CAISEKGGNTEAFF TRBJ1-1 NA TRBV10-3 NA
TGCGCCAGCAGCCCAAACCGGGACTGGAATGTCAATGAGCAGTTCTTC CASSPNRDWNVNEQFF TRBJ2-1 NA TRBV5-1 NA
TGTGCCAGCAGTTTGGGAGGCCTCGAGCAGTACTTC CASSLGGLEQYF TRBJ2-7 NA TRBV27 NA
TGTGCCAGCAGTTCAAACTACGAGCAGTACTTC CASSSNYEQYF TRBJ2-7 NA TRBV28 NA
TGTGCCAGCAGTCCGGGTATGGGGGGAATCTATGGCTACACCTTC CASSPGMGGIYGYTF TRBJ1-2 NA TRBV25-1 NA
TGTGCCAGCAGCGGTCGTTCGGTGATTCTTCAGTATTTT CASSGRSVILQYF TRBJ2-3 NA TRBV7-9 NA
TGCAGCGTTGCGCAGATAGATACGCAGTATTTT CSVAQIDTQYF TRBJ2-3 NA TRBV29-1 NA
TGCGCCAGCAGCTCCAACCCTTTGGACAGGGACACTGAAGCTTTCTTT CASSSNPLDRDTEAFF TRBJ1-1 NA TRBV5-1 TRBD1
TGCGCCAGCAGCCCGGAAAAAGACAGGGAGGGCAATCAGCCCCAGCATTTT CASSPEKDREGNQPQHF TRBJ1-5 NA TRBV5-1 TRBD1
TGTGCCAGTACAAAGGTCGGTCAGCGGGCCCTTGGCACAGATACGCAGTATTTT CASTKVGQRALGTDTQYF TRBJ2-3 NA TRBV19 NA
TGTGCCAGCAGTCCGGAGGCCCTTACTGGAAACACCATATATTTT CASSPEALTGNTIYF TRBJ1-3 once TRBV6-5 NA
TGTGCCAGCAGCTTGCAGGGTCTCGGAGAGACCCAGTACTTC CASSLQGLGETQYF TRBJ2-5 NA TRBV7-9 NA
TGTGCCAGCACTTTAAGGTTCGACTGGACCTACAATGAGCAGTTCTTC CASTLRFDWTYNEQFF TRBJ2-1 NA TRBV2 NA
TGTGCCAGCAGTGCTGTAGCGCTCGAGCAGTACTTC CASSAVALEQYF TRBJ2-7 NA TRBV2 NA
TGTGCCAGTTCCGCCTCGGCGGGGGCTCTTGGCTACACCTTC CASSASAGALGYTF TRBJ1-2 NA TRBV28 NA
TGTGCCAGCAGCATTGACACCGGGACAAGAAGTTTCGAGCAGTACTTC CASSIDTGTRSFEQYF TRBJ2-7 NA TRBV7-9 NA
TGCGCCAGCCTTAGCTTGAGTGAGCAGTTCTTC CASLSLSEQFF TRBJ2-1 NA TRBV10-2 NA
TGTGCCAGCAGCCGGACCGGCGGGAGAGAGACCCAGTACTTC CASSRTGGRETQYF TRBJ2-5 NA TRBV9 TRBD2